The present TCR beta chain was sequenced within a study of T cell repertoires in cytomegalovirus infection. Overall study findings and caveats: Of the TCR beta families, the public ones yielded a cumulative frequency that identified carriers of CMV plus the relevant HLA. Ex vivo responses were dominated by HLA-C-restricted CMV-specific TCR beta clonotypes.

CDR1 is SEHNR, CDR2 FQNEAQ, per germline (reference sequence). V dropped 2 bases and J dropped 1 base, with 12 bases sitting between them. CDR3 length equals 16 residues. As concerns this clonotype: Its antigen remains unidentified.

One entry per CDR3 protein results from TCRdb running MiXCR on the reads. The repertoire has approximately 270,000 distinct CDR3 sequences, roughly 21% of them found once; the top ten carry approximately 19%. The clonotype originates from a human donor in good health (CMV status not recorded). Some clones in this sample may be carry-over from other donors' samples. The specimen comprised cultured PBMCs, sampled from culture after CMV antigen stimulation. The V gene is TRBV7-9, the J gene TRBJ1-5; no clear D gene. The CDR3 loop is CASSLFTGSSNQPQHF. Written as DNA, the CDR3 is TGTGCCAGCAGCTTATTTACGGGAAGCAGCAATCAGCCCCAGCATTTT.